This passage covers 8 T cell receptor beta chains from one sample sequenced in a study of blood T cell repertoires in COVID-19. Using immunoSEQ multiplex PCR, the repertoire was profiled, and TCRdb retains in-frame clones only, with some absent. The table has roughly 200,000 clones, 75% to 90% seen once. Sequencing was carried out using peripheral blood. These receptors came from a human donor with active or convalescent COVID-19. The donor label of this sample is uncertain.

CDR3 sequence reads: CASSSTGQETQYF. The CDR3, as DNA: TGTGCCAGCAGCTCGACAGGCCAAGAGACCCAGTACTTC. The chain recombines TRBV7-3 with TRBJ2-5, with D possibly being TRBD1 (6 bases). The CDR3 is 13 residues long. Between the trimmed V and J ends, which lost 4 bases and 1 base, there was a span of 7 bases. Germline V gene lookup returns CDR1 SGHTA and CDR2 FQGTGA.

This chain joins TRBV7-9 and TRBJ2-5; D may be TRBD1 (6 bases). V was clipped by 3 bases and J by 2 bases, with 13 bases between them. Germline CDR1 is SEHNR and CDR2 is FQNEAQ (reference sequence). The CDR3 is 15 residues long. CDR3 in amino acids: CASSLGTREQETQYF. For the CDR3, the DNA is TGTGCCAGCAGCTTGGGGACAAGAGAACAAGAGACCCAGTACTTC.

The CDR3 is CASSRRDRASEQYF. CDR3 sequence (DNA): TGTGCCAGCAGCCGAAGGGACAGGGCTTCGGAGCAGTACTTC. The genes are TRBV7-9 and TRBJ2-7; TRBD1 matches at 9 bases. Germline assignment: CDR1 SEHNR and CDR2 FQNEAQ (reference sequence). The V segment lost 5 bases and the J segment 7 bases; nucleotides outside the gene matches: 9. The CDR3 is 14 amino acids.

The V call is TRBV30, the J call TRBJ2-3; 9 positions agree with TRBD2. The CDR3 loop spans 15 amino acids. J gave up 5 bases and V 4 bases, and 10 bases lay outside the gene matches. Germline V lookup: CDR1 GTSNPN, CDR2 SVGIG (reference sequence). This CDR3 reads CAWTTTSGFKDTQYF. CDR3 in DNA: TGTGCCTGGACGACTACTAGCGGGTTCAAAGATACGCAGTATTTT.

This chain uses TRBV28 with TRBJ1-5; TRBD1 might be the D (6 bases). This CDR3 has 12 residues. Germline V CDR1 and CDR2: MDHEN, SYDVKM. The V gene lost 6 bases and the J gene lost 9 bases, with 12 bases spanning the gap. Here the CDR3 DNA reads TGTGCCAGCAGAGCACAGGGCCCGCCCCAGCATTTT. Encoded protein: CASRAQGPPQHF.

The V and J genes are TRBV12-5 and TRBJ1-2; 8 bases agree with TRBD1. Germline CDR1 reads LGHNT; CDR2 reads FRNRAP. The CDR3 has 14 residues. Germline trimming cut 6 bases from V and 3 bases from J; bases unmatched to any gene: 6. Here the CDR3 reads CASGPTGAHYGYTF. The CDR3 bases are TGTGCTAGTGGCCCGACAGGGGCCCACTATGGCTACACCTTC. Full variable domain (remainder filled in from reference TRBV12-5 and TRBJ1-2): DARVTQTPRHKVTEMGQEVTMRCQPILGHNTVFWYRQTMMQGLELLAYFRNRAPLDDSGMPKDRFSAEMPDATLATLKIQPSEPRDSAVYFCASGPTGAHYGYTFGSGTRLTVV.

As DNA, the CDR3 is TGTGCCAGCAGCTTAATGGGCGGGGCTGCCTATAATTCACCCCTCCACTTT. Protein: CASSLMGGAAYNSPLHF. The chain has TRBV7-3 and TRBJ1-6; the D gene is possibly TRBD1 (5 bases). Germline CDR1 is SGHTA and CDR2 is FQGTGA. The CDR3 is made up of 17 amino acids. Trimming removed 1 base from V and 2 bases from J, with 12 bases in between.

This chain uses TRBV5-4 with TRBJ2-3, with 7 bases aligning to TRBD2. This CDR3 has 15 residues. The V gene's germline CDR1 is SGHNT and CDR2 YYREEE (reference sequence). Trimming cost V 4 bases and J 0 bases; bases outside gene matches: 5. CDR3 in amino acids: CASSRSAGSTDTQYF. The DNA for the CDR3 is TGTGCCAGCAGCCGTTCAGCGGGGAGCACAGATACGCAGTATTTT. Looking up the rest from reference TRBV5-4 and TRBJ2-3 gives the full variable domain: ETGVTQSPTHLIKTRGQQVTLRCSSQSGHNTVSWYQQALGQGPQFIFQYYREEENGRGNFPPRFSGLQFPNYSSELNVNALELDDSALYLCASSRSAGSTDTQYFGPGTRLTVL.